Sequencing of this T cell receptor (beta chain) was carried out in a study of early T cells in non-severe SARS-CoV-2 infection. Across the whole study: Chains were unpaired, as sequencing was done on bulk RNA from unsorted whole blood.

General observations from the study: The VDJdb matching leaned toward anti-spike CD8 responses and overlooked private and CD4 specificities.

Individual cDNA molecules were tagged with unique molecular identifiers. TCRdb used MiXCR to reprocess the 5' RACE reads, holding one entry per CDR3 protein. The top ten clones hold over 6% of a sample with roughly 30,000 distinct CDR3 sequences, around 5% of them seen once. Germline-derived CDR1 and CDR2 are SEHNR and FQNEAQ (reference sequence). The V end lost 1 base, the J end lost 4 bases, and 5 bases lay between the germline ends. CDR3 length: 12 amino acids. This clonotype was picked up many times. Antigen unknown. The sequencing sample was made of whole blood. The chain carries TRBV7-9 and TRBJ2-7; D ambiguous. The receptor comes from an adult who was a healthcare worker with PCR-confirmed SARS-CoV-2 infection or an uninfected control (not recorded which). Written as DNA, the CDR3 is TGTGCCAGCAGCTTAGTGGGGTACGAGCAGTACTTC. It specifies CASSLVGYEQYF.